Detailed here is one TCR beta chain. This entry is derived from a study of T cells after yellow fever vaccination. TCRdb re-derived calls from the 5' RACE reads in MiXCR, one entry per CDR3 protein. The sample contains about 310,000 distinct CDR3 sequences, about 3.5% of which appear only once. This specimen was PBMCs, taken on the day of the yellow fever booster vaccination. This receptor was taken from a man younger than 35 who received the YFV17D yellow fever vaccine.

The CDR3 region is CASSRSGGARETQYF. In DNA form, the CDR3 reads TGTGCCAGCAGTCGGAGCGGGGGGGCGAGGGAGACCCAGTACTTC. The V call is TRBV28, the J call TRBJ2-5, with TRBD2 identical over 10 bases. The germline V gene has CDR1 MDHEN and CDR2 SYDVKM. V shed 5 bases and J 5 bases; nucleotides not matched to a gene: 8. There are 15 residues in the CDR3.